The next 22 T cell receptor beta chains were all read from a single sample in a study of blood T cell repertoires in COVID-19 (dated by TCRdb to about 2020). Libraries were made using the immunoSEQ multiplex PCR assay. Not all clones reach the TCRdb copy of this immuneACCESS table, which keeps in-frame sequences only. Checked studies attribute under half of the gap to unresolved V genes and leave the rest unexplained. The sample table shows 150,000 to 200,000 clones, and 70% to 90% are seen once. Clones ranked in the top ten supply about 0.98% of the sample. The sample was peripheral blood. Every receptor here comes from a young man with acute or convalescent COVID-19.

The rearrangement joins TRBV5-5 to TRBJ1-2; 7 bases map to TRBD1. CDR3 length: 13 amino acids. Looked up from germline, CDR1 is SGHKS and CDR2 is YYEKEE (reference sequence). The ends lost 4 bases at V and 2 bases at J; junction bases unmatched: 2. CDR3 nucleotide sequence: TGTGCCAGCAGCCCGGACAGGAACTATGGCTACACCTTC. This gives the protein CASSPDRNYGYTF.

The chain couples TRBV11-2 to TRBJ1-6, with TRBD1 matching 8 bases. Germline V gene lookup returns CDR1 SGHAT and CDR2 FQNNGV. The trim removed 4 bases at V and 8 bases at J, leaving 7 bases unmatched. The CDR3 runs 15 residues. The DNA for the CDR3 is TGTGCCAGCAGCTCAAACGACAGGGGCCATTCACCCCTCCACTTT. The encoded protein is CASSSNDRGHSPLHF. The full variable domain, its missing parts supplied by reference TRBV11-2 and TRBJ1-6, is EAGVAQSPRYKIIEKRQSVAFWCNPISGHATLYWYQQILGQGPKLLIQFQNNGVVDDSQLPKDRFSAERLKGVDSTLKIQPAKLEDSAVYLCASSSNDRGHSPLHFGNGTRLTVT.

The genes are TRBV4-2 and TRBJ1-5; weak D call: TRBD1 (5 bases). The ends were cut back, 0 bases at V and 9 bases at J, with 18 bases in the middle. This CDR3 has 16 residues. The germline V gene has CDR1 LGHNA and CDR2 YNFKEQ. CDR3 nucleotides: TGTGCCAGCAGCCAAGATCGGGGGGGGTGGAGTGGGCCCCAGCATTTT. Translating it yields CASSQDRGGWSGPQHF.

V is TRBV7-9 and J is TRBJ1-5; D is undetermined. Deletions cut 6 bases from V and 4 bases from J, with 13 bases between. The CDR3 is made up of 14 amino acids. The germline gives CDR1 SEHNR, CDR2 FQNEAQ (reference sequence). The CDR3 nucleotides read TGTGCCAGCAGAGAGGAAGGCTTAAATCAGCCCCAGCATTTT. Protein: CASREEGLNQPQHF.

The chain combines TRBV7-9 with TRBJ1-4; TRBD1 matches at 7 bases. Germline CDR1 reads SEHNR; CDR2 reads FQNEAQ (reference sequence). V was clipped by 4 bases and J by 4 bases; unmatched bases: 0. The CDR3 runs to 13 residues. The CDR3 loop reads CASSSGGNEKLFF. CDR3 sequence (DNA): TGTGCCAGCAGCTCAGGGGGTAATGAAAAACTGTTTTTT.

This chain links TRBV3-1 (or the pseudogene TRBV3-2) with TRBJ1-2; the D gene is possibly TRBD1 (5 bases). The CDR3 consists of 13 residues. Germline CDR1 reads LGHDT; CDR2 reads YNNKEL (reference sequence). Trimming took 4 bases from V and 6 from J, leaving 12 bases between them. CDR3 nucleotide sequence: TGTGCCAGCAGCCGAACCGGAGGGGATGGCTACACCTTC. Amino acids: CASSRTGGDGYTF.

V gene TRBV3-1 (or the pseudogene TRBV3-2) combines with J gene TRBJ1-3, with D perhaps TRBD1 (5 bases). Trimming removed 4 bases from V and 0 bases from J, with 10 bases in between. Per the germline V gene, CDR1 is LGHDT and CDR2 is YNNKEL (reference sequence). This CDR3 comprises 15 residues. CDR3 sequence reads: CASSPRGTSGNTIYF. The CDR3 DNA sequence: TGTGCCAGCAGCCCGCGGGGGACCTCTGGAAACACCATATATTTT.

Details on this clone: At one end the junction does not follow the germline gene, possibly because of a read error. In DNA form, the CDR3 reads TGTGCCTGCAGTCCCCATGACTATGGCTACACCTTC. Protein: CACSPHDYGYTF. The J gene is TRBJ1-2, the V gene TRBV12-3 or TRBV12-4, with D uncertain. The CDR3 spans 12 residues.

The chain recombines TRBV27 with TRBJ1-2, with 7 bases that match TRBD1. The length of the CDR3 is 14 residues. V lost 5 bases, J lost 4 bases, and 7 bases stayed unmatched. The V gene's germline CDR1 is MNHEY and CDR2 SMNVEV (reference sequence). CDR3 coding DNA: TGTGCCAGCAGTCCCCCCGGGACAGCCTATGGCTACACCTTC. It is translated as CASSPPGTAYGYTF.

This CDR3 is CASSQTSGSTDTQYF. The CDR3 DNA is TGTGCCAGCAGCCAAACTAGCGGGTCCACAGATACGCAGTATTTT. The chain links TRBV3-1 (or the pseudogene TRBV3-2) to TRBJ2-3; TRBD2 matches 9 bases. There are 15 residues in the CDR3. In germline, CDR1 is LGHDT, CDR2 YNNKEL (reference sequence). V lost 2 bases and J lost 2; bases outside the gene matches: 2.

This clone has a single count. The V gene is TRBV7-2, the J gene TRBJ1-1; no clear D gene. Germline lookup yields CDR1 SGHTA and CDR2 FQGNSA. V was pared by 0 bases and J by 10 bases, with 6 bases between. CDR3 size: 11 residues. The CDR3 region has the DNA TGTGCCAGCAGCTTAGCGCCGCGAGCTTTCTTT. Its protein is CASSLAPRAFF.

This chain joins TRBV5-1 and TRBJ2-1; 10 bases fit TRBD1. The germline V gene has CDR1 SGHRS and CDR2 YFSETQ. The CDR3 extends over 15 amino acids. V lost 0 bases, J lost 7 bases, and 4 bases stayed unmatched. CDR3: CASSLGQGAMNEQFF. DNA of the CDR3: TGCGCCAGCAGCTTGGGACAGGGGGCAATGAATGAGCAGTTCTTC.

The gene calls are TRBV19 and TRBJ1-2, with D maybe TRBD1 (5 bases). Germline V CDR1 and CDR2: LNHDA, SQIVND (reference sequence). V lost 3 bases, J lost 6 bases, and 17 bases lay in between. The CDR3 length is 15 residues. DNA of the CDR3: TGTGCCAGTAGTATCGGGCAGGGCGGATACGATGGCTACACCTTC. Its protein product is CASSIGQGGYDGYTF.

V is TRBV19 and J is TRBJ1-2, with 7 positions matching TRBD1. V shed 3 bases, J shed 5 bases, and the junction held 9 bases outside the gene matches. Germline CDR1 LNHDA, CDR2 SQIVND (reference sequence). The CDR3 is 15 residues long. The CDR3 sequence: CASSIATGTPYGYTF. The DNA of the CDR3 is TGTGCCAGTAGTATCGCGACAGGGACACCTTATGGCTACACCTTC.

The genes are TRBV25-1 and TRBJ1-1, with a weak D call TRBD1 (6 bases). The CDR3 consists of 16 residues. Germline-derived CDR1 and CDR2 are MGHDK and SYGVNS. The V and J ends lost 2 bases and 4 bases respectively, with 17 bases between them. DNA of the CDR3: TGTGCCAGCAGTGAACTGGGGGCAGGGAGAGGCACTGAAGCTTTCTTT. Amino acids: CASSELGAGRGTEAFF.

The chain carries TRBV5-8 and TRBJ1-2; 7 bases fit TRBD1. The CDR3 runs 15 residues. Germline CDR1 SGHTS, CDR2 YDEGEE. Trimming took 4 bases from V and 5 from J; bases not matched to a gene: 11. The CDR3 spells CASSPGETGIYGYTF. CDR3 sequence (DNA): TGTGCCAGCAGCCCGGGGGAGACAGGGATATATGGCTACACCTTC.

This clone appeared a single time. The V and J genes are TRBV29-1 and TRBJ1-2; unclear D gene. Germline CDR1 SQVTM, CDR2 ANQGSEA. The V end lost 7 bases, the J end lost 4 bases, and 13 bases lay between the germline ends. The CDR3 covers 12 residues. In DNA form, the CDR3 reads TGCAGCGATTTAAGCGGAACCTATGGCTACACCTTC. It codes for CSDLSGTYGYTF. Complete variable domain (other parts from reference TRBV29-1 and TRBJ1-2): SAVISQKPSRDICQRGTSLTIQCQVDSQVTMMFWYRQQPGQSLTLIATANQGSEATYESGFVIDKFPISRPNLTFSTLTVSNMSPEDSSIYLCSDLSGTYGYTFGSGTRLTVV.

V usage is TRBV5-1 and J usage is TRBJ2-6; D remains ambiguous. CDR3 size: 15 residues. With 0 bases removed from V and 1 base from J, the gap between germline ends came to 5 bases. In germline, CDR1 is SGHRS, CDR2 YFSETQ. CDR3 bases: TGCGCCAGCAGCTTGGGAGGTTCTGGGGCCAACGTCCTGACTTTC. Translated: CASSLGGSGANVLTF.

The chain uses TRBV12-3 or TRBV12-4 and TRBJ2-7; no reliable D call. The CDR3 has 11 residues. Trimming took off 3 bases at V and 4 bases at J, with 4 bases between the two ends. Written as DNA, the CDR3 is TGTGCCAGCAGTTTTAGATACGAGCAGTACTTC. Its translation: CASSFRYEQYF.

The chain recombines TRBV9 with TRBJ1-2; perhaps TRBD1 as D (5 bases). With 3 bases removed from V and 4 bases from J, the gap between germline ends came to 13 bases. This CDR3 region has 14 residues. Per germline, CDR1 SGDLS and CDR2 YYNGEE. CDR3 protein: CASSAETGFYGYTF. CDR3 coding DNA: TGTGCCAGCAGCGCCGAAACAGGCTTCTATGGCTACACCTTC.

This clone was recorded a few times. The J gene is TRBJ2-7, the V gene TRBV30; 9 bases line up with TRBD1. Germline-derived CDR1 and CDR2 are GTSNPN and SVGIG (reference sequence). The CDR3 loop spans 14 amino acids. V gave up 2 bases and J gave up 3 bases; unmatched junction bases: 5. This CDR3 is CAWSWRDRDYEQYF. The DNA of the CDR3 is TGTGCCTGGAGTTGGAGGGACAGGGACTACGAGCAGTACTTC. Complete variable domain (other parts from reference TRBV30 and TRBJ2-7): SQTIHQWPATLVQPVGSPLSLECTVEGTSNPNLYWYRQAAGRGLQLLFYSVGIGQISSEVPQNLSASRPQDRQFILSSKKLLLSDSGFYLCAWSWRDRDYEQYFGPGTRLTVT.

The chain recombines TRBV19 with TRBJ2-1; weak D call: TRBD1 (6 bases). Germline V gives CDR1 LNHDA, CDR2 SQIVND (reference sequence). V lost 1 base and J 2 bases, leaving 12 bases between the germline ends. The CDR3 covers 16 residues. This CDR3 is CASSIGEGEPYNEQFF. The CDR3 coding sequence is TGTGCCAGTAGTATAGGAGAGGGGGAGCCCTACAATGAGCAGTTCTTC.